The clone carrying this T cell receptor beta chain was detected only once. Its specificity is unknown. The CDR3 consists of 17 residues. These data originate in a study of T cell responses to AZD1222 COVID-19 vaccine. Study outcomes and limitations: CD4 TCRs linked to vaccination spanned spike, dominating at 160-218 and 743-854.

Data came from immunoSEQ multiplex PCR; TCRdb stores just in-frame clones and leaves some out. The sample contains over 100,000 clones, less than 90% of which appear only once. Source: peripheral blood, taken on day 0 of AZD1222 vaccination. The clonotype originates from an adult in good health. The chain recombines TRBV21-1 with TRBJ2-2; the D call in the table, TRBD2, was not verified against the DNA. TRBV21-1 is a pseudogene. CDR3 in DNA: TGTGCCAGCAGCAAAGCAACTAGCGGGCGCAACACCGGGGAGCTGTTTTTT. This codes for CASSKATSGRNTGELFF.